This T cell receptor beta chain was identified during a study of blood T cell repertoires in COVID-19. Study at large: Sites in the United States, Italy and Spain provided acute and convalescent COVID-19 samples. Sample material is recorded as cDNA or gDNA derived from T cells, B-cell-depleted T cells, or PBMCs.

Original methodology: Estimated nucleated cell counts came from reference gene primer amplification. The table came from immunoSEQ multiplex PCR; TCRdb's copy has only in-frame clones and leaves some out. For V, J and clone size, that table is used; D and trimming come from the DNA. The table lists about 54,000 clones, roughly 86% of them singletons. Trimming took 11 bases from V and 5 from J, leaving 21 bases between them. CDR1 is KGHDR, CDR2 SFDVKD, per germline. CDR3 length equals 15 residues. The chain couples TRBV24-1 to TRBJ2-1, with TRBD2 as a possible D gene (8 bases). The clonotype was recovered from a man in his sixties with active COVID-19. Sequenced material: peripheral blood. The CDR3 sequence is CAIEGAWGLDNEQFF. In nucleotides, the CDR3 is TGTGCCATAGAGGGGGCTTGGGGACTAGACAATGAGCAGTTCTTC.